This record concerns one TCR beta chain sequence. The antigen remains undetermined. Some clones are missing from TCRdb's copy, which holds only in-frame ones; the method was immunoSEQ multiplex PCR. This table has about 71,000 clones, 90% to 95% appearing once. These data come from a study of graft-versus-host responses after intestinal transplantation. The germline V gene has CDR1 MDHEN and CDR2 SYDVKM. CDR3 length: 15 amino acids. V gave up 2 bases and J gave up 2 bases, with 13 bases separating them. General study points: Analysis identified GvH clones in recipient marrow, with some appearing first in ileum or blood. Allografts from individuals with graft-donor T cell macrochimerism displayed high graft-versus-host to host-versus-graft clonal ratios.

The chain recombines TRBV28 with TRBJ2-7; no clear D. Sequenced here: unstimulated CD8+ T cells sorted from spleen or lymph node cells, sampled before intestinal transplant. This TCR came from a human donor who received an intestinal transplant. The CDR3 region has the DNA TGTGCCAGCAGTTTAAAGTTTTTGGGCGCCTACGAGCAGTACTTC. Its translation is CASSLKFLGAYEQYF.